Listed below are T cell receptor beta chains from one sample, sequenced in a study of regulatory T cells in long-lasting Graves disease. TCRdb called the multiplex PCR reads again in MiXCR, with one record for every CDR3 protein. The sample consists of about 220,000 distinct CDR3 sequences, around 18% of them appearing once. This specimen consisted of peripheral blood mononuclear cells (PBMCs), obtained at new diagnosis, from a patient treated with antithyroid drugs. The receptors derive from a female donor with Graves disease. The conserved cysteine and the conserved F or W are not part of the CDR3 here.

ASSLASGFSYGYT	TRBV7-9	TRBJ1-2
ASSFGTGGARNQPQH	TRBV12-3/TRBV12-4	TRBJ1-5
ASSLPPASTGELF	TRBV6-2/TRBV6-3	TRBJ2-2
ASSPSLRGGNGELF	TRBV5-4	TRBJ2-2
ASSLGPAQGENEQF	TRBV7-2	TRBJ2-1
ASSLAGDHYEQY	TRBV11-3	TRBJ2-7
ASSYLNEKLF	TRBV28	TRBJ1-4
ASSRGQTNTGELF	TRBV18	TRBJ2-2
ASSSAGGRAYEQY	TRBV12-3/TRBV12-4	TRBJ2-7
ASSKGQGETQY	TRBV27	TRBJ2-5
ASSYPAAVSTDTQY	TRBV6-2/TRBV6-3	TRBJ2-3
ASSDTLAVSYEQY	TRBV2	TRBJ2-7
ASSQGRPYNEQF	TRBV4-3	TRBJ2-1
ASSHKLGRSGNTIY	TRBV4-3	TRBJ1-3
ATSRAHGLNTEAF	TRBV15	TRBJ1-1
SARDPGQGVYEQY	TRBV20-1	TRBJ2-7
ASSTPGLLKETQY	TRBV7-2	TRBJ2-5
ASSLRDRVNYGYT	TRBV28	TRBJ1-2
ASSVEGSTQQF	TRBV9	TRBJ2-1
ASSLTHGLADTDTQY	TRBV3-1	TRBJ2-3
SARDHTGSDGYT	TRBV20-1	TRBJ1-2
SARARLGGSYNEQF	TRBV20-1	TRBJ2-1
AWSVPGGRAF	TRBV30	TRBJ1-1
ASSQDFSVGATEQY	TRBV3-1	TRBJ2-7
ASSPPWGQGVDEQF	TRBV18	TRBJ2-1
ASSQAFVASPETQY	TRBV3-1	TRBJ2-5
ATLPEDSPSRYT	TRBV6-2/TRBV6-3	TRBJ1-2
SVARTSGMSPDTQY	TRBV29-1	TRBJ2-3
ASSQAGGLGETQY	TRBV3-1	TRBJ2-5
ASGSTGTRYNEQF	TRBV4-3	TRBJ2-1
ASSSPGADYGYT	TRBV5-6	TRBJ1-2
ASSLLFLAGGEQY	TRBV28	TRBJ2-7
ASSLRLSQETQY	TRBV7-2	TRBJ2-5
ASSLERGNSPLH	TRBV27	TRBJ1-6
AWSVGGADPSYNEQF	TRBV30	TRBJ2-1
SAREGLASNEQF	TRBV20-1	TRBJ2-1
ASSEDRGHLGIQY	TRBV25-1	TRBJ2-4
ATSRAGIGNTIY	TRBV15	TRBJ1-3
ASSLVRVGYEQY	TRBV11-2	TRBJ2-7
ATSKSGGNSGETQY	TRBV24-1	TRBJ2-5
ASSLPWGDNEKLF	TRBV5-8	TRBJ1-4
ASSLARGPSTDTQY	TRBV7-2	TRBJ2-3
ASSFGTSGDEQY	TRBV11-2	TRBJ2-7
ASTAWADPTNTGELF	TRBV19	TRBJ2-2
SARGSTLSSGRARNNEQF	TRBV20-1	TRBJ2-1
ASSLSSGGREYEQY	TRBV5-1	TRBJ2-7
ASRAGTSSYNEQF	TRBV2	TRBJ2-1
ATRPRGASLNTGELF	TRBV24-1	TRBJ2-2
ASSHPGGHYGYT	TRBV7-9	TRBJ1-2
ASSPTGRLSTEAF	TRBV7-9	TRBJ1-1
ASILGLAGAETQY	TRBV12-3/TRBV12-4	TRBJ2-5
SVGPENYGYT	TRBV29-1	TRBJ1-2
AIRGGPTATDTQY	TRBV10-3	TRBJ2-3
ASSLSQGKNEKLF	TRBV7-2	TRBJ1-4
ASSVAGTHTEAF	TRBV2	TRBJ1-1
AWRSPGELF	TRBV30	TRBJ1-4
ASSTPRVAGVLGSSYNEQF	TRBV7-9	TRBJ2-1
ASSLNRNEKLF	TRBV28	TRBJ1-4
ASSLLTGTGGEETQY	TRBV3-1	TRBJ2-5
SARDRAGGFYEQY	TRBV20-1	TRBJ2-7